The 9 T cell receptor beta chains in this list originate from one sample, sequenced in a study of T cells after yellow fever vaccination. TCRdb processed the 5' RACE reads anew with MiXCR; each CDR3 protein has one entry. The table lists about 400,000 distinct CDR3 sequences, under 14% of them singletons. Here the sequenced sample was PBMCs, taken on the day of the first yellow fever vaccination. Receptor source: a man between 18 and 35 years old who received the YFV17D yellow fever vaccine.

The sample holds many counts of this clonotype. The chain joins TRBV7-2 to TRBJ2-3; 9 bases align to TRBD1. CDR1 is SGHTA and CDR2 is FQGNSA in the germline V gene. The CDR3 length is 16 residues. Trimming took 2 bases from V and 4 from J; bases not matched to a gene: 7. The chain's CDR3 is CASSLFVTGGADTQYF. CDR3 nucleotides: TGTGCCAGCAGCTTATTTGTAACAGGGGGCGCAGATACGCAGTATTTT.

The chain links TRBV30 to TRBJ2-5; TRBD2 aligns across 7 bases. The CDR3 covers 14 residues. Germline V gene lookup returns CDR1 GTSNPN and CDR2 SVGIG (reference sequence). Unmatched junction bases numbered 9, after V lost 3 bases and J lost 5 bases. Here the CDR3 reads CAWRNSGGVETQYF. The CDR3 coding sequence is TGTGCCTGGAGAAATAGTGGGGGGGTCGAGACCCAGTACTTC.

V is TRBV20-1 and J is TRBJ1-5, with D hard to call. V was cut by 4 bases and J by 5 bases, with 12 bases left in between. This CDR3 has 13 residues. The germline gives CDR1 DFQATT, CDR2 SNEGSKA (reference sequence). Written as DNA, the CDR3 is TGCAGTGCTAATCAGGACCGCTATCAGCCCCAGCATTTT. This translates into CSANQDRYQPQHF.

The genes are TRBV9 and TRBJ2-1; no clear D. Germline lookup yields CDR1 SGDLS and CDR2 YYNGEE. CDR3 size: 13 residues. V gave up 3 bases and J gave up 7 bases, with 11 bases separating them. CDR3 amino acids: CASSATGPNEQFF. CDR3 in DNA: TGTGCCAGCAGCGCTACGGGCCCAAATGAGCAGTTCTTC.

This clonotype occurred a few times. This chain links TRBV21-1 with TRBJ2-5; no DNA check was done on the table's D call, TRBD1. TRBV21-1 is marked as a pseudogene. CDR3 length: 15 residues. CDR3: CAGRRQTERLETQYF. The CDR3 DNA sequence: TGTGCCGGCCGGAGACAGACCGAGCGATTAGAGACCCAGTACTTC.

This clonotype has just a few counts. The V and J genes are TRBV11-2 and TRBJ2-1; D may be TRBD2 (5 bases). Germline CDR1 reads SGHAT; CDR2 reads FQNNGV. The CDR3 is 18 residues long. Trimming removed 5 bases from V and 2 bases from J, with 22 bases in between. Here the CDR3 reads CASSRWVYGREAYNEQFF. The DNA for the CDR3 is TGTGCCAGCAGCCGTTGGGTCTACGGACGGGAAGCCTACAATGAGCAGTTCTTC.

This clonotype appeared a few times. The chain links TRBV10-3 to TRBJ1-5; 8 bases are shared with TRBD1. Germline V CDR1 and CDR2: ENHRY, SYGVKD. With 0 bases clipped from V and 7 bases from J, the junction kept 5 bases outside the gene matches. The CDR3 is 15 residues long. CDR3 residues: CAISESVAGGQPQHF. Here the CDR3 DNA reads TGTGCCATCAGTGAGTCAGTGGCAGGGGGCCAGCCCCAGCATTTT.

The V and J genes are TRBV6-6 and TRBJ2-4; D possibly corresponds to TRBD1 (6 bases). CDR3 length: 13 amino acids. The V and J ends lost 8 bases and 6 bases respectively, with 14 bases between them. In germline, CDR1 is MNHNY, CDR2 SVGAGI (reference sequence). The CDR3 region has the DNA TGTGCCAGCTTAGGGACAAGTATAAACATTCAGTACTTC. It is translated as CASLGTSINIQYF.

Concerning this clonotype itself: One end of the junction is discordant with germline, which a read error may explain. The chain is built from TRBV9 and TRBJ2-5, with 7 positions matching TRBD2. Per the germline V gene, CDR1 is SGDLS and CDR2 is YYNGEE. The CDR3 sequence is 16 residues long. The CDR3 sequence is CASSVEVAGSGETLYF. The CDR3 nucleotides are TGTGCCAGCAGCGTAGAAGTAGCGGGTAGTGGAGAGACCCTGTACTTC. The full variable domain, completed using reference TRBV9 and TRBJ2-5, is DSGVTQTPKHLITATGQRVTLRCSPRSGDLSVYWYQQSLDQGLQFLIQYYNGEERAKGNILERFSAQQFPDLHSELNLSSLELGDSALYFCASSVEVAGSGETLYFGPGTRLLVL.